This T cell receptor beta chain is from a study of human T cells and chemical hapten exposure. Study outcomes and limitations: Following DPC sensitization, TCRs present above 1 in 1000 frequency showed no change.

The V and J ends lost 0 bases and 10 bases respectively, with 7 bases between them. Germline V gene sequence: CDR1 SGHRS, CDR2 YFSETQ. CDR3 size: 11 residues. Time point defined: pre-sensitization, week 0. Documented treatment: therapeutic diphenylcyclopropenone sensitization with weekly scalp DPC. TCRdb fed the RACE reads into MiXCR, producing one record per CDR3 protein. The sample yields approximately 400,000 distinct CDR3 sequences, 5.1% seen once. As concerns this clonotype: Its antigen is currently unknown.

This receptor was identified in a woman aged 45-65 years with alopecia areata. Some clones in this sample may be carry-over from other donors' samples. The specimen was whole blood, collected in connection with sensitization to the hapten diphenylcyclopropenone (DPC). The chain employs TRBV5-1 and TRBJ2-5, with D possibly TRBD1 on 5 matching bases. The chain's CDR3 is CASSLEGNQYF. CDR3 nucleotides: TGCGCCAGCAGCTTGGAGGGGAACCAGTACTTC.